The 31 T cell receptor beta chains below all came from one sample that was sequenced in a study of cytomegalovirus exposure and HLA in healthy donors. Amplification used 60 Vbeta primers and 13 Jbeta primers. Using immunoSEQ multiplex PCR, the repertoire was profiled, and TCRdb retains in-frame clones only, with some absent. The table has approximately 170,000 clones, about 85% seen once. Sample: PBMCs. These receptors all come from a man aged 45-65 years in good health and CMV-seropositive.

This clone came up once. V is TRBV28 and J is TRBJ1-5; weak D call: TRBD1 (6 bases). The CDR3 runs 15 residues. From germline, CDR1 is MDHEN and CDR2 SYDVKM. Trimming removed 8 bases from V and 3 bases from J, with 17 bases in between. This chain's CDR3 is CASLAPGHHNQPQHF. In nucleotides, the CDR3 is TGTGCCAGCCTGGCACCGGGACATCACAATCAGCCCCAGCATTTT.

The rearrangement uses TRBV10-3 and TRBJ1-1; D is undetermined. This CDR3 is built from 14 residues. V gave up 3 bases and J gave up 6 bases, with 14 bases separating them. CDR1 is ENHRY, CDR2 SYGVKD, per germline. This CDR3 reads CAISDPPGESEAFF. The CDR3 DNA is TGTGCCATCAGTGACCCGCCCGGGGAATCTGAAGCTTTCTTT.

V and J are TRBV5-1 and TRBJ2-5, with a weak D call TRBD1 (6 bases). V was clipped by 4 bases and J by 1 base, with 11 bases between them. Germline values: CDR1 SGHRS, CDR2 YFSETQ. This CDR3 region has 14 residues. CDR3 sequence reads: CASSPGTFQETQYF. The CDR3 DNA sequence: TGCGCCAGCAGCCCCGGGACATTCCAAGAGACCCAGTACTTC.

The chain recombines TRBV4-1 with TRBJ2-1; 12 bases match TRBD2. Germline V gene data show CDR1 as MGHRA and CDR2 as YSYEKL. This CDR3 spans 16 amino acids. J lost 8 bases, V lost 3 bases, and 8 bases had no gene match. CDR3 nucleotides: TGCGCCAGCAGCCACATGACTAGCGGGAGAGATGATGAGCAGTTCTTC. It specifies CASSHMTSGRDDEQFF.

This CDR3 reads CASSRAAGGYEQYF. For the CDR3, the DNA is TGTGCCAGCAGTAGGGCCGCCGGAGGATACGAGCAGTACTTC. The chain employs TRBV28 and TRBJ2-7, with D tentatively TRBD2 (5 bases). The CDR3 contains 14 residues. Germline V CDR1 and CDR2: MDHEN, SYDVKM. Trimming pared 5 bases from V and 4 bases from J, leaving 15 bases between. Using reference TRBV28 and TRBJ2-7 for the parts outside the CDR3, the full variable domain is DVKVTQSSRYLVKRTGEKVFLECVQDMDHENMFWYRQDPGLGLRLIYFSYDVKMKEKGDIPEGYSVSREKKERFSLILESASTNQTSMYLCASSRAAGGYEQYFGPGTRLTVT.

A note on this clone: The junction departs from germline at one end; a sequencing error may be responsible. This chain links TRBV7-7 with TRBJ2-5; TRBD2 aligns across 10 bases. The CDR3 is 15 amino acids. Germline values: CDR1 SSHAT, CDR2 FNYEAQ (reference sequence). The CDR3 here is CASSAGTSAMETQYF. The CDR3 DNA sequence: TGTGCTAGCAGCGCCGGGACTAGCGCAATGGAGACCCAGTACTTC. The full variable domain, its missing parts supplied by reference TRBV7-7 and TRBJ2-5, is GAGVSQSPRYKVTKRGQDVTLRCDPISSHATLYWYQQALGQGPEFLTYFNYEAQPDKSGLPSDRFSAERPEGSISTLTIQRTEQRDSAMYRCASSAGTSAMETQYFGPGTRLLVL.

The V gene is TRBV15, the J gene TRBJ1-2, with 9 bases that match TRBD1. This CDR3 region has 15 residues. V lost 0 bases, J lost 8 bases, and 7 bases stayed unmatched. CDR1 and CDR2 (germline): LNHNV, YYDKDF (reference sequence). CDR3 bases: TGTGCCACCAGCAGAGATATCACAGGGGGCTTGGGCTACACCTTC. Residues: CATSRDITGGLGYTF.

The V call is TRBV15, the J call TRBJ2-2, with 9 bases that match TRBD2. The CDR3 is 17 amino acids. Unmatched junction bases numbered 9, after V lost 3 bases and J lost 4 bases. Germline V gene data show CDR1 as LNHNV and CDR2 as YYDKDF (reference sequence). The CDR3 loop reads CATSRGDVAGVTGELFF. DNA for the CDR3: TGTGCCACCAGCAGGGGGGATGTAGCGGGGGTCACCGGGGAGCTGTTTTTT. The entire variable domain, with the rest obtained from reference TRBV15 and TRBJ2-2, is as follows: DAMVIQNPRYQVTQFGKPVTLSCSQTLNHNVMYWYQQKSSQAPKLLFHYYDKDFNNEADTPDNFQSRRPNTSFCFLDIRSPGLGDTAMYLCATSRGDVAGVTGELFFGEGSRLTVL.

The CDR3 nucleotides read TGTGCCTGGGGCGGAGGGAGCCCCTCCTACGAGCAGTACTTC. Protein product: CAWGGGSPSYEQYF. The J gene is TRBJ2-7, the V gene TRBV30, with D perhaps matching TRBD2 (6 bases). The CDR3 runs to 14 residues. CDR1 is GTSNPN, CDR2 SVGIG, per germline (reference sequence). With 5 bases removed from V and 0 bases from J, the gap between germline ends came to 14 bases.

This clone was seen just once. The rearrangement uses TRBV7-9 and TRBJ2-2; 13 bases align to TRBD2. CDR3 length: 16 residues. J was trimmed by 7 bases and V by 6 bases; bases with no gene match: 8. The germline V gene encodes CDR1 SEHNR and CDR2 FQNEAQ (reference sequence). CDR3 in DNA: TGTGCCAGCAGTTACGGACTAGCGGGAGCGGGCGGGGAGCTGTTTTTT. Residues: CASSYGLAGAGGELFF.

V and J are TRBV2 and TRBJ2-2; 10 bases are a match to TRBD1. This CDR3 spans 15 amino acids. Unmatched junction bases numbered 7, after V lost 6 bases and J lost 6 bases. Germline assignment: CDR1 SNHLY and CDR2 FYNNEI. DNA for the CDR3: TGTGCCAGCAGGGGACGGACAGGGGGTGCCGGGGAGCTGTTTTTT. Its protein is CASRGRTGGAGELFF.

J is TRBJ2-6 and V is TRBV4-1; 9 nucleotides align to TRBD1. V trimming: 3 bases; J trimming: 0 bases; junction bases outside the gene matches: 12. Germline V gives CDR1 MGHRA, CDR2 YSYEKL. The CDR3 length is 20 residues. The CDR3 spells CASSHYPGQGLSSGANVLTF. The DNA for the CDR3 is TGCGCCAGCAGCCATTACCCGGGACAGGGCTTGAGCTCTGGGGCCAACGTCCTGACTTTC.

DNA of the CDR3: TGCGCCAGCAGCCGTTCCGACAGGGTTGGGAGCTACGAGCAGTACTTC. This gives the protein CASSRSDRVGSYEQYF. The chain has TRBV4-1 and TRBJ2-7; 7 bases align to TRBD1. The ends lost 4 bases at V and 3 bases at J; junction bases unmatched: 12. Looked up from germline, CDR1 is MGHRA and CDR2 is YSYEKL. This CDR3 has 16 residues.

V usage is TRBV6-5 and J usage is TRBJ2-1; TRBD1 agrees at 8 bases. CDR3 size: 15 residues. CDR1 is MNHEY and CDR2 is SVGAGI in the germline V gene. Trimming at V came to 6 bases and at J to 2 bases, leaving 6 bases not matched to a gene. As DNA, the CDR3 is TGTGCCAGCAGCGTGGACAGGGCGCCCTACAATGAGCAGTTCTTC. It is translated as CASSVDRAPYNEQFF.

Written as DNA, the CDR3 is TGTGCCTGGGGCAGGGGTTCCTACGAGCAGTACTTC. This translates into CAWGRGSYEQYF. The chain uses TRBV30 and TRBJ2-7, with a weak D call TRBD1 (6 bases). The V end lost 5 bases, the J end lost 1 base, and 9 bases lay between the germline ends. CDR1 is GTSNPN and CDR2 is SVGIG in the germline V gene (reference sequence). The CDR3 loop spans 12 amino acids.

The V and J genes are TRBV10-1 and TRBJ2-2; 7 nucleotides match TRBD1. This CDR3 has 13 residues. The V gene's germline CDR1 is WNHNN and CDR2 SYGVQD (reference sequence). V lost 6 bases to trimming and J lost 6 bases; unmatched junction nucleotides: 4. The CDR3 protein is CASSRQGAGELFF. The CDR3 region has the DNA TGCGCCAGCAGCAGACAGGGAGCCGGGGAGCTGTTTTTT.

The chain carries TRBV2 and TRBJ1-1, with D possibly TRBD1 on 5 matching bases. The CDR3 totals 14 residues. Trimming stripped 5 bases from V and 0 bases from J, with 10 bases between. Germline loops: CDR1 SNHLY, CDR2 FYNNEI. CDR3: CASSSGLMNTEAFF. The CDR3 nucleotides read TGTGCCAGCAGTTCGGGACTCATGAACACTGAAGCTTTCTTT.

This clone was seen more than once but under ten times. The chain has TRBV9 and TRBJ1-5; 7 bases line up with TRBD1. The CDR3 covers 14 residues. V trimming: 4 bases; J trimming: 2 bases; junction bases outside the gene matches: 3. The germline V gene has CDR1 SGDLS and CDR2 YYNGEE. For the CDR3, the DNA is TGTGCCAGCAGCATCACAGGGGGCAATCAGCCCCAGCATTTT. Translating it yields CASSITGGNQPQHF. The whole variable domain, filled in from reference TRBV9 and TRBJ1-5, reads DSGVTQTPKHLITATGQRVTLRCSPRSGDLSVYWYQQSLDQGLQFLIQYYNGEERAKGNILERFSAQQFPDLHSELNLSSLELGDSALYFCASSITGGNQPQHFGDGTRLSIL.

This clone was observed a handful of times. CDR3 sequence: CASSWTVPEAFF. The CDR3, as DNA: TGTGCCAGCAGCTGGACAGTCCCTGAAGCTTTCTTT. This rearrangement joins TRBV28 to TRBJ1-1; perhaps TRBD1 as D (6 bases). The ends were cut back, 6 bases at V and 6 bases at J, with 11 bases in the middle. Germline V lookup: CDR1 MDHEN, CDR2 SYDVKM. The CDR3 consists of 12 residues.

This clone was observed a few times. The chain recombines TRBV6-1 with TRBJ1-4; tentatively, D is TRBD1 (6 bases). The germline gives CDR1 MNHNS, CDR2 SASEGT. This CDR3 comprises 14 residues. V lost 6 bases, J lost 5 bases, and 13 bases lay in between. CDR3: CASRPGQINEKLFF. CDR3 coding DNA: TGTGCCAGCAGACCCGGACAGATCAATGAAAAACTGTTTTTT.

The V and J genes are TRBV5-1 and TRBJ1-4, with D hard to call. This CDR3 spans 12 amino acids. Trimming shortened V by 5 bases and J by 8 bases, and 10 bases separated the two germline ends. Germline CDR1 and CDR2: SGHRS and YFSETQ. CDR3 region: CASRETGEKLFF. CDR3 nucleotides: TGCGCCAGCAGAGAGACTGGAGAAAAACTGTTTTTT. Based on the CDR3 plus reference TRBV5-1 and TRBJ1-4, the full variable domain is KAGVTQTPRYLIKTRGQQVTLSCSPISGHRSVSWYQQTPGQGLQFLFEYFSETQRNKGNFPGRFSGRQFSNSRSEMNVSTLELGDSALYLCASRETGEKLFFGSGTQLSVL.

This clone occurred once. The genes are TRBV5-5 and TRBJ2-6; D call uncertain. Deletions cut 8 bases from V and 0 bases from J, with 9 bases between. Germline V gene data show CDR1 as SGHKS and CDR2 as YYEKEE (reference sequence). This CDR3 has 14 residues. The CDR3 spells CASTISSGANVLTF. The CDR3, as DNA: TGTGCCAGTACTATATCCTCTGGGGCCAACGTCCTGACTTTC. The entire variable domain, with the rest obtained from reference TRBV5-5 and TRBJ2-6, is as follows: DAGVTQSPTHLIKTRGQQVTLRCSPISGHKSVSWYQQVLGQGPQFIFQYYEKEERGRGNFPDRFSARQFPNYSSELNVNALLLGDSALYLCASTISSGANVLTFGAGSRLTVL.

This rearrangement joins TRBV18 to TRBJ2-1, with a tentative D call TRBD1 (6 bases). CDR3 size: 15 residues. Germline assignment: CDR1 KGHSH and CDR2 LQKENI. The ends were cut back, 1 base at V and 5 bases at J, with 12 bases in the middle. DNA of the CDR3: TGTGCCAGCTCACCACTGCAGGGGCGCGACAATGAGCAGTTCTTC. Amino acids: CASSPLQGRDNEQFF.

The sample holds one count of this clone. The CDR3 spells CASSWSVSYEQYF. The CDR3 bases are TGTGCCAGTAGTTGGTCGGTATCCTACGAGCAGTACTTC. The rearrangement joins TRBV19 to TRBJ2-7; D gene uncertain. From germline, CDR1 is LNHDA and CDR2 SQIVND (reference sequence). The CDR3 is made up of 13 amino acids. V shed 5 bases and J shed 1 base, with 9 bases lying between them.

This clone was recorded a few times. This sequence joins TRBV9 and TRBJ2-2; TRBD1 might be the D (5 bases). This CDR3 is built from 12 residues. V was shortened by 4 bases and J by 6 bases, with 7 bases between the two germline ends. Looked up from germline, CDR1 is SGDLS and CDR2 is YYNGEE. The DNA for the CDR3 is TGTGCCAGCAGCAGGGGCTCCGGGGAGCTGTTTTTT. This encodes CASSRGSGELFF.

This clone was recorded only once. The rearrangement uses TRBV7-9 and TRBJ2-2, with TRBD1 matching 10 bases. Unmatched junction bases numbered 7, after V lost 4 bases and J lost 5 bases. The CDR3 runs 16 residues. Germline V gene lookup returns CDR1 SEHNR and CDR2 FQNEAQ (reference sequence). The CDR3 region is CASSSTGGGWTGELFF. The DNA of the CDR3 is TGTGCCAGCAGCTCGACAGGGGGCGGTTGGACCGGGGAGCTGTTTTTT.

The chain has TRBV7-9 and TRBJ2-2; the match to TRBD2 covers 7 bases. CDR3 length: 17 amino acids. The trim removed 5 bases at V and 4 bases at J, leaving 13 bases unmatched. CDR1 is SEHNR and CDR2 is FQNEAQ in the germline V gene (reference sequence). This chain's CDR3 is CASSPSPLAIGTGELFF. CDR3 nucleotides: TGTGCCAGCAGCCCAAGCCCACTAGCGATTGGCACCGGGGAGCTGTTTTTT.

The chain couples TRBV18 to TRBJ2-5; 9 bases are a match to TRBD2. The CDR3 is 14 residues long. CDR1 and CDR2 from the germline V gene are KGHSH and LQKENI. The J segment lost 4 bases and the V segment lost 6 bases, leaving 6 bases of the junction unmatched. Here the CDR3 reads CASSPSGAGETQYF. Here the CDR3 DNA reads TGTGCCAGCTCCCCTAGCGGGGCGGGAGAGACCCAGTACTTC.

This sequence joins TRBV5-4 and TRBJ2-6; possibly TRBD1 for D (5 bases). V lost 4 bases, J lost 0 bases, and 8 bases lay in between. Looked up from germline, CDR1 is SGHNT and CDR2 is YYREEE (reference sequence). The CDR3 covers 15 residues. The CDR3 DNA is TGTGCCAGCAGCCAGGACAACTCTGGGGCCAACGTCCTGACTTTC. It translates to CASSQDNSGANVLTF.

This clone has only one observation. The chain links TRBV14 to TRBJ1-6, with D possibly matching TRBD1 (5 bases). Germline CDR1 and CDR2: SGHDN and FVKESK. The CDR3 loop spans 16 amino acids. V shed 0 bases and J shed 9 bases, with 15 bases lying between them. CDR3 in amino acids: CASSQDRGRVRSPLHF. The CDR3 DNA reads TGTGCCAGCAGCCAAGATCGCGGCAGGGTGCGTTCACCCCTCCACTTT.

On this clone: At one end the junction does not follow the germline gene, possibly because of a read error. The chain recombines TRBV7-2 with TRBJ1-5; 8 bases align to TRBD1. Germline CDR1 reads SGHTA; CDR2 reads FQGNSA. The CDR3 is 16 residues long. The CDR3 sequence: CASSRDGAGGNQPQHF. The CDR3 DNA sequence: TGTGCCAGCAGCCGCGATGGGGCAGGGGGCAACCAGCCCCAGCATTTT.